The rows below give T cell receptor beta chains drawn from one sample of a study of T cell responses to AZD1222 COVID-19 vaccine. Generated by immunoSEQ multiplex PCR, the TCRdb table keeps only in-frame clones and is missing some. The table has 140,000 or so clones, 85% to 90% seen once. Here the sequenced sample was peripheral blood, taken on day 0 of AZD1222 vaccination. The source of these receptors is an adult in good health. Each CDR3 is given with its conserved first and last residue. Fields, in order: J gene, V gene, clone size, D gene, CDR3 protein, CDR3 DNA. D genes are given only for firm matches. The listing skips clone size in some rows; elsewhere it reads once, few, many or a size class.

J: TRBJ1-6
V: TRBV10-3
size: NA
D: NA
CDR3: CAIRGSGDNSPLHF
DNA: TGTGCCATCAGGGGCTCGGGAGACAATTCACCCCTCCACTTT

J: TRBJ2-1
V: TRBV6-6
size: NA
D: TRBD2
CDR3: CASRQGLASYNEQFF
DNA: TGTGCCAGCAGGCAAGGACTAGCGAGCTACAATGAGCAGTTCTTC

J: TRBJ2-4
V: TRBV7-9
size: NA
D: TRBD1
CDR3: CASSLSSEDRDQNIQYF
DNA: TGTGCCAGCAGCTTATCAAGCGAGGACAGGGACCAAAACATTCAGTACTTC

J: TRBJ1-5
V: TRBV2
size: NA
D: NA
CDR3: CASRGPSGGNQPQHF
DNA: TGTGCCTCTAGGGGACCGTCCGGAGGCAATCAGCCCCAGCATTTT

J: TRBJ2-5
V: TRBV19
size: NA
D: NA
CDR3: CASASSAPQETQYF
DNA: TGTGCCAGTGCCTCTTCAGCGCCGCAAGAGACCCAGTACTTC

J: TRBJ2-7
V: TRBV7-2
size: NA
D: NA
CDR3: CASSLTGAKNYEQYF
DNA: TGTGCCAGCAGCTTGACTGGGGCAAAAAACTACGAGCAGTACTTC

J: TRBJ2-4
V: TRBV30
size: few
D: NA
CDR3: CACNNGAGVAKNIQYF
DNA: TGTGCCTGCAACAACGGGGCAGGGGTTGCCAAAAACATTCAGTACTTC

J: TRBJ2-1
V: TRBV19
size: NA
D: NA
CDR3: CASSMVATGGEQFF
DNA: TGTGCCAGTAGTATGGTGGCCACTGGAGGGGAGCAGTTCTTC

J: TRBJ2-7
V: TRBV12-3/TRBV12-4
size: NA
D: NA
CDR3: CASSPFLYDEQYF
DNA: TGTGCCAGCAGTCCCTTTCTATACGACGAGCAGTACTTC

J: TRBJ1-6
V: TRBV7-9
size: NA
D: TRBD1
CDR3: CASSFPGGTSPLHF
DNA: TGTGCCAGCAGCTTCCCAGGGGGTACTTCACCCCTCCACTTT

J: TRBJ1-1
V: TRBV7-2
size: NA
D: NA
CDR3: CASSLPSAEAFF
DNA: TGTGCCAGCAGCTTACCGTCGGCTGAAGCTTTCTTT

J: TRBJ1-5
V: TRBV4-2
size: NA
D: NA
CDR3: CASSQEFYSNQPQHF
DNA: TGTGCCAGCAGCCAAGAATTCTATAGCAATCAGCCCCAGCATTTT

J: TRBJ2-3
V: TRBV30
size: NA
D: NA
CDR3: CAWSVLASQSPDTQYF
DNA: TGTGCCTGGAGTGTACTGGCTAGTCAATCCCCAGATACGCAGTATTTT

J: TRBJ1-1
V: TRBV10-3
size: NA
D: NA
CDR3: CAIKDPLNTEAFF
DNA: TGTGCCATCAAGGATCCGTTGAACACTGAAGCTTTCTTT

J: TRBJ2-7
V: TRBV7-6
size: NA
D: TRBD2
CDR3: CASSSITGTSGSSYEQYF
DNA: TGTGCCAGCAGCTCTATTACCGGGACTAGCGGTTCCTCCTACGAGCAGTACTTC

J: TRBJ1-5
V: TRBV27
size: NA
D: NA
CDR3: CASSFGTGTTSNQPQHF
DNA: TGTGCCAGCAGTTTCGGGACGGGAACAACCAGCAATCAGCCCCAGCATTTT

J: TRBJ2-1
V: TRBV13
size: NA
D: TRBD2
CDR3: CASSLSGRGYNEQFF
DNA: TGTGCCAGCAGCCTCAGCGGGAGAGGCTACAATGAGCAGTTCTTC

J: TRBJ1-2
V: TRBV29-1
size: NA
D: NA
CDR3: CSVAVRPGGYTF
DNA: TGCAGCGTTGCGGTTCGACCAGGAGGCTACACCTTC

J: TRBJ1-1
V: TRBV11-2
size: once
D: NA
CDR3: CASSLSWGPEAFF
DNA: TGTGCCAGCAGCTTAAGTTGGGGCCCTGAAGCTTTCTTT

J: TRBJ2-1
V: TRBV12-3/TRBV12-4
size: NA
D: NA
CDR3: CASSLGYNEQFF
DNA: TGTGCCAGCAGTTTAGGATACAATGAGCAGTTCTTC

J: TRBJ1-1
V: TRBV9
size: NA
D: NA
CDR3: CASSVEGDREKAFF
DNA: TGTGCCAGCAGCGTAGAAGGGGACCGCGAAAAAGCTTTCTTT

J: TRBJ2-7
V: TRBV12-3/TRBV12-4
size: NA
D: NA
CDR3: CASSLDPTEQYF
DNA: TGTGCCAGCAGTTTAGATCCGACCGAGCAGTACTTC

J: TRBJ1-2
V: TRBV28
size: NA
D: TRBD1
CDR3: CASSLLGQLYLDGYTF
DNA: TGTGCCAGCAGTTTATTGGGACAGCTCTATCTGGATGGCTACACCTTC

J: TRBJ2-1
V: TRBV6-5
size: NA
D: TRBD1
CDR3: CASSPGQVYNEQFF
DNA: TGTGCCAGCAGTCCCGGACAGGTCTACAATGAGCAGTTCTTC

J: TRBJ1-1
V: TRBV6-5
size: NA
D: NA
CDR3: CASSYSGYEAFF
DNA: TGTGCCAGCAGTTACTCGGGGTATGAAGCTTTCTTT

J: TRBJ2-3
V: TRBV9
size: NA
D: TRBD2
CDR3: CASSPLAGVTDTQYF
DNA: TGTGCCAGCAGCCCCCTAGCGGGGGTCACAGATACGCAGTATTTT

J: TRBJ2-5
V: TRBV5-1
size: NA
D: NA
CDR3: CASNSDPQETQYF
DNA: TGCGCCAGCAACTCGGACCCCCAAGAGACCCAGTACTTC

J: TRBJ1-5
V: TRBV28
size: NA
D: TRBD1
CDR3: CASSQNRGPRQPQHF
DNA: TGTGCCAGCAGTCAGAACAGGGGCCCGCGGCAGCCCCAGCATTTT

J: TRBJ2-7
V: TRBV19
size: NA
D: TRBD2
CDR3: CASSWEITSDPYEQYF
DNA: TGTGCCAGTAGCTGGGAAATTACTAGCGATCCCTACGAGCAGTACTTC

J: TRBJ2-3
V: TRBV5-5
size: few
D: NA
CDR3: CASSLEGTDTQYF
DNA: TGTGCCAGCAGCTTGGAAGGCACAGATACGCAGTATTTT

J: TRBJ2-1
V: TRBV21-1
size: few
D: NA
CDR3: CASSSTPLAGSYNEQFF
DNA: TGTGCCAGCAGCTCGACCCCACTAGCGGGCTCCTACAATGAGCAGTTCTTC

J: TRBJ2-7
V: TRBV9
size: NA
D: NA
CDR3: CASSPTGTRGYEQYF
DNA: TGTGCCAGCAGCCCTACCGGGACCCGGGGATACGAGCAGTACTTC

J: TRBJ1-4
V: TRBV7-2
size: NA
D: NA
CDR3: CASSQRGGRLEKLFF
DNA: TGTGCCAGCAGCCAAAGGGGTGGCAGATTGGAAAAACTGTTTTTT

J: TRBJ2-3
V: TRBV18
size: NA
D: NA
CDR3: CASSRGDTQYF
DNA: TGTGCCAGCTCACGAGGGGATACGCAGTATTTT

J: TRBJ2-3
V: TRBV28
size: NA
D: TRBD2
CDR3: CASSLLGGSADTQYF
DNA: TGTGCCAGCAGCTTACTAGGCGGGAGCGCAGATACGCAGTATTTT

J: TRBJ2-3
V: TRBV7-9
size: few
D: NA
CDR3: CASSHPGPTDTQYF
DNA: TGTGCCAGCAGCCACCCGGGTCCCACAGATACGCAGTATTTT

J: TRBJ1-3
V: TRBV6-5
size: NA
D: NA
CDR3: CASRETGGNTIYF
DNA: TGTGCCAGCAGGGAGACAGGCGGAAACACCATATATTTT

J: TRBJ2-2
V: TRBV5-4
size: NA
D: NA
CDR3: CANSFEGETAELFF
DNA: TGTGCCAACAGCTTTGAGGGGGAGACCGCGGAGCTGTTTTTT

J: TRBJ1-5
V: TRBV9
size: NA
D: NA
CDR3: CASSVGDASNQPQHF
DNA: TGTGCCAGCAGCGTAGGGGACGCTAGCAATCAGCCCCAGCATTTT

J: TRBJ2-2
V: TRBV10-3
size: once
D: TRBD2
CDR3: CAIRGSVAGGPNTGELFF
DNA: TGTGCCATCAGAGGTTCGGTAGCGGGAGGACCGAACACCGGGGAGCTGTTTTTT

J: TRBJ2-3
V: TRBV5-4
size: NA
D: NA
CDR3: CASSLGGATADTQYF
DNA: TGTGCCAGCAGCTTGGGGGGAGCTACGGCAGATACGCAGTATTTT

J: TRBJ1-1
V: TRBV2
size: NA
D: NA
CDR3: CASRPEVTANTEAFF
DNA: TGTGCCAGCAGGCCGGAGGTCACAGCGAACACTGAAGCTTTCTTT

J: TRBJ1-2
V: TRBV27
size: NA
D: NA
CDR3: CASSLLAGSPNYGYTF
DNA: TGTGCCAGCAGTTTATTGGCGGGGAGCCCTAACTATGGCTACACCTTC

J: TRBJ2-1
V: TRBV7-2
size: NA
D: TRBD2
CDR3: CASSSGTSGYNEQFF
DNA: TGTGCCAGCAGCTCTGGGACTAGCGGCTACAATGAGCAGTTCTTC

J: TRBJ2-5
V: TRBV19
size: NA
D: TRBD1
CDR3: CASRGPQETQYF
DNA: TGTGCCAGCAGGGGGCCCCAAGAGACCCAGTACTTC

J: TRBJ2-1
V: TRBV7-3
size: NA
D: TRBD2
CDR3: CASSETSGGQFF
DNA: TGTGCCAGCAGCGAGACTAGCGGGGGGCAGTTCTTC

J: TRBJ2-1
V: TRBV18
size: once
D: TRBD2
CDR3: CASSRTSGRAHYNEQFF
DNA: TGTGCCAGCTCCCGGACTAGCGGGAGGGCCCACTACAATGAGCAGTTCTTC

J: TRBJ1-1
V: TRBV28
size: once
D: NA
CDR3: CASSLSVGNTEAFF
DNA: TGTGCCAGCAGTTTATCGGTGGGGAACACTGAAGCTTTCTTT

J: TRBJ1-2
V: TRBV10-3
size: NA
D: TRBD1
CDR3: CAISESKGTGYGYTF
DNA: TGTGCCATCAGTGAGTCGAAAGGGACAGGGTATGGCTACACCTTC

J: TRBJ1-1
V: TRBV6-1
size: NA
D: NA
CDR3: CASSESMDAFF
DNA: TGTGCCAGCAGTGAATCAATGGATGCTTTCTTT

J: TRBJ2-7
V: TRBV27
size: NA
D: NA
CDR3: CASSLGGTYEQYF
DNA: TGTGCCAGCAGTTTAGGTGGAACCTACGAGCAGTACTTC

J: TRBJ2-7
V: TRBV5-8
size: NA
D: NA
CDR3: CASSLPRLPWEQYF
DNA: TGTGCCAGCAGCTTGCCGCGGCTCCCTTGGGAGCAGTACTTC

J: TRBJ2-1
V: TRBV29-1
size: NA
D: TRBD1
CDR3: CSVVQGAYNEQFF
DNA: TGCAGCGTCGTCCAGGGGGCCTACAATGAGCAGTTCTTC

J: TRBJ2-7
V: TRBV11-2
size: once
D: TRBD1
CDR3: CASSPTGDPNEQYF
DNA: TGTGCCAGCAGCCCCACAGGGGACCCAAACGAGCAGTACTTC

J: TRBJ2-1
V: TRBV5-8
size: NA
D: TRBD2
CDR3: CASSWGRRTRYNEQFF
DNA: TGTGCCAGCAGCTGGGGCCGAAGGACTAGGTACAATGAGCAGTTCTTC